The present TCR beta chain was sequenced within a study of regulatory and conventional T cells in RAG deficiency. The study, taken as a whole, reports: In Omenn syndrome, Treg and Tconv repertoires overlapped >75%. In Omenn syndrome, sorted "Tregs" may be peripherally activated cells. Shannon entropy was markedly lower and Simpson indices higher in RAG-deficient patients than control T-cell subsets.

This CDR3 is 13 amino acids long. Germline loops: CDR1 SQVTM, CDR2 ANQGSEA. Trimming at V came to 5 bases and at J to 5 bases, leaving 5 bases not matched to a gene. Worth noting for this clone: Its antigen is still unknown.

Genomic DNA came from blood conventional CD4+ T cells gated CD25-low CD127-high. Profiled with immunoSEQ multiplex PCR; TCRdb holds only in-frame clones, not every one. In the table there are 45,000 or so clones, 85% to 90% of which are singletons. This sample also appeared in a second study, on regulatory T cells. That paper adds: Amplification used 52 TRBV primers and 13 TRBJ primers. Patient repertoires had restricted TRB V-J pairs and skewed V and J usage, most in Tregs.

The source material was CD4+ effector T cells sorted from blood. This receptor was obtained from a human donor in good health. V gene TRBV29-1 combines with J gene TRBJ1-2; 10 positions match TRBD1. The CDR3 spells CSVSTGGGYGYTF. CDR3 coding DNA: TGCAGCGTTTCGACAGGGGGCGGGTATGGCTACACCTTC.